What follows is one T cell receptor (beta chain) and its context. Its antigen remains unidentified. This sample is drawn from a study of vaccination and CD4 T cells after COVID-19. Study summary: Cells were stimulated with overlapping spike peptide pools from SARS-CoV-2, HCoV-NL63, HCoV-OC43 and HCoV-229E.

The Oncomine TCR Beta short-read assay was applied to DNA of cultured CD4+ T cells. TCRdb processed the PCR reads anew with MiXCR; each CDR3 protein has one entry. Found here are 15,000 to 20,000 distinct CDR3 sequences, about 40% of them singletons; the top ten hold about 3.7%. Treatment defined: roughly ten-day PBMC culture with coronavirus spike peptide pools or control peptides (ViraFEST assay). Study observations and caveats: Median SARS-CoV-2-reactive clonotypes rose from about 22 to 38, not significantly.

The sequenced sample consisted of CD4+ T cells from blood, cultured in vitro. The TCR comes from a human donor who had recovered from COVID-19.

The CDR3 DNA follows: TGTGCCAGCAGCTCCCAAGGGGCGTTTTACGAGCAGTACTTC. This translates into CASSSQGAFYEQYF. The chain recombines TRBV7-9 with TRBJ2-7, with a weak D call TRBD1 (5 bases). Per germline, CDR1 SEHNR and CDR2 FQNEAQ (reference sequence). CDR3 size: 14 residues. Trimming shortened V by 4 bases and J by 4 bases, and 14 bases separated the two germline ends.